This T cell receptor beta chain originates from a study of CD8 T cells in ankylosing spondylitis. The CDR3 covers 17 residues. The V and J ends lost 3 bases and 5 bases, in that order; junction bases with no gene match: 10. Germline V gene data show CDR1 as KGHSH and CDR2 as LQKENI. In making TCR beta libraries, quantitative 5'-RACE with molecular barcodes was used. TCRdb reanalysed the 5' RACE reads using MiXCR and keeps one entry per CDR3 protein. The table has roughly 230,000 distinct CDR3 sequences, approximately 8.4% seen once. This clonotype was recorded at least ten times. The antigen remains unidentified. Study findings and constraints: Some motif variants were previously reported in reactive arthritis synovial fluid and blood. Disease-linked clones reportedly showed significant enrichment in matched ankylosing spondylitis synovial fluid.

Material for sequencing was blood, either unsorted or a sorted T cell fraction (not recorded which). This clonotype was sampled from a female donor with ankylosing spondylitis or in good health (not recorded which). V is TRBV18 and J is TRBJ1-6; 7 bases agree with TRBD1. CDR3: CASSPRDSKFNNSPLHF. The CDR3 coding sequence is TGTGCCAGCTCACCCCGGGACAGCAAGTTCAATAATTCACCCCTCCACTTT.